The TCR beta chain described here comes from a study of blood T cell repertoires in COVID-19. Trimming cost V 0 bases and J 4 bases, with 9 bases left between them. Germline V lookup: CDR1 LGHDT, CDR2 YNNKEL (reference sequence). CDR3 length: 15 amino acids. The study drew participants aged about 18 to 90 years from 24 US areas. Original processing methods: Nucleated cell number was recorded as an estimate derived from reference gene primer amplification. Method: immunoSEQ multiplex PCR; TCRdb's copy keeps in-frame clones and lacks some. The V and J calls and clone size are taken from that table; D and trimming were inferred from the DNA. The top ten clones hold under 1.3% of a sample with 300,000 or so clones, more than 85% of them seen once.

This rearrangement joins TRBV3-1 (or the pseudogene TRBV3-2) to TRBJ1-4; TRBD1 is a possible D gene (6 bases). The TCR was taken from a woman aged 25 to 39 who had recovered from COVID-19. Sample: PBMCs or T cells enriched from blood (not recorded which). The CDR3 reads CASSQDSQGNEKLFF. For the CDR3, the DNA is TGTGCCAGCAGCCAAGACTCACAGGGTAATGAAAAACTGTTTTTT.